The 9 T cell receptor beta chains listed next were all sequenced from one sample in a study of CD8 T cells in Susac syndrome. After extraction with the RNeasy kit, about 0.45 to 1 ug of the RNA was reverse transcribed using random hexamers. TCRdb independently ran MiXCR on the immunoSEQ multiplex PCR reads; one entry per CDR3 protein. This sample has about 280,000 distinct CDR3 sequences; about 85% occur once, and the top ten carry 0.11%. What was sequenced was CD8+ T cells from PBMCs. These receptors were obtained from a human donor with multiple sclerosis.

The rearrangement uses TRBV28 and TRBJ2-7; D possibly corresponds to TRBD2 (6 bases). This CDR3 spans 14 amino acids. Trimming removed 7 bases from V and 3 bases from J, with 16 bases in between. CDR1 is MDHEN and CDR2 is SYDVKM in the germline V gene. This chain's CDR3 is CASTLEGTFYEQYF. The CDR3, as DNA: TGTGCCAGCACCTTAGAAGGGACTTTCTACGAGCAGTACTTC.

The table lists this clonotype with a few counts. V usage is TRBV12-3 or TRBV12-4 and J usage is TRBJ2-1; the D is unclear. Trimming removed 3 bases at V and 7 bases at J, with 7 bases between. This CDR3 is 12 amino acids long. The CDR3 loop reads CASSFTGNEQFF. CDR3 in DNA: TGTGCCAGCAGTTTCACCGGGAATGAGCAGTTCTTC.

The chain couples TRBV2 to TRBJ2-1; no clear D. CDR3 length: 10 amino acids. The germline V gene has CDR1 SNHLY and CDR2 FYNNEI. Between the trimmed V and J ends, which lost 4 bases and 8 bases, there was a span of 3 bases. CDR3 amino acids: CASSGYEQFF. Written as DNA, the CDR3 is TGTGCCAGCAGTGGTTATGAGCAGTTCTTC.

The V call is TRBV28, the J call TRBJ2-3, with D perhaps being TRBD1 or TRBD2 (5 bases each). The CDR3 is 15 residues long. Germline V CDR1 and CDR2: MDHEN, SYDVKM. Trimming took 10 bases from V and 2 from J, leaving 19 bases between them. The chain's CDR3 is CATRWGGQNTDTQYF. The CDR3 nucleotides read TGTGCCACGAGATGGGGCGGGCAAAACACAGATACGCAGTATTTT.

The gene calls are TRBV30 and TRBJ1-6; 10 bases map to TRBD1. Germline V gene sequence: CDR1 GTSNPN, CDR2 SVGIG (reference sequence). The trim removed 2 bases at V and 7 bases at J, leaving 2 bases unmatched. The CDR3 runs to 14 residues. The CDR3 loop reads CAWSPGQGNSPLHF. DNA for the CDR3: TGTGCCTGGAGTCCGGGACAGGGGAATTCACCCCTCCACTTT.

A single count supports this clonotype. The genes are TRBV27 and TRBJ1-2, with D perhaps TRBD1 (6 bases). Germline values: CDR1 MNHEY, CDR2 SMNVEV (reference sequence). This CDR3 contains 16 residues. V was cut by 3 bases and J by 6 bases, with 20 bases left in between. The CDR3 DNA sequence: TGTGCCAGCAGTTTGTTGCTAATCCAGGGGAGGGATGGCTACACCTTC. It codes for CASSLLLIQGRDGYTF.

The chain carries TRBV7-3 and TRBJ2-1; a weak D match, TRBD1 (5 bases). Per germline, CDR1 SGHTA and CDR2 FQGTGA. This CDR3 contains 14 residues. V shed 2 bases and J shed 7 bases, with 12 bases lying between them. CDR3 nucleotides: TGTGCCAGCAGCTTAGTTGGCAGGGTGAATGAGCAGTTCTTC. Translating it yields CASSLVGRVNEQFF.

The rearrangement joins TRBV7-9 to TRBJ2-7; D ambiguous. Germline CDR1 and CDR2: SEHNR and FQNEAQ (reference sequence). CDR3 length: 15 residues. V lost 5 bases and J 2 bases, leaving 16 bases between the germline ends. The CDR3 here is CASSPGGEEPYEQYF. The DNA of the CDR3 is TGTGCCAGCAGCCCAGGCGGAGAGGAACCCTACGAGCAGTACTTC.

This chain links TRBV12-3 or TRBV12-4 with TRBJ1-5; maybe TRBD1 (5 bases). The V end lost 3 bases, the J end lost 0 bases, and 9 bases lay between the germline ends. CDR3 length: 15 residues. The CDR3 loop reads CASSFSGNSNQPQHF. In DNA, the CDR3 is TGTGCCAGCAGTTTTTCAGGGAATAGCAATCAGCCCCAGCATTTT.